This T cell receptor beta chain was captured by sequencing in a study of cytomegalovirus exposure and HLA in healthy donors. In the PCR, 60 Vbeta and 13 Jbeta primers were used. Profiling relied on immunoSEQ multiplex PCR, and the TCRdb table lists in-frame clones only, not all of them. The profile shows around 120,000 clones, around four fifths of them singletons. J gave up 1 base and V 6 bases, and 7 bases lay outside the gene matches. The CDR3 is 16 amino acids. Germline CDR1 MDHEN, CDR2 SYDVKM. This clone was observed a few times. The rearrangement joins TRBV28 to TRBJ2-2; 8 bases are shared with TRBD2. The source material was PBMCs. The TCR sequence derives from a human donor in good health. The CDR3 loop is CASSPPGRVNTGELFF. DNA for the CDR3: TGTGCCAGCAGCCCCCCCGGGAGGGTGAACACCGGGGAGCTGTTTTTT. Drawing the rest from reference TRBV28 and TRBJ2-2, the complete variable domain is DVKVTQSSRYLVKRTGEKVFLECVQDMDHENMFWYRQDPGLGLRLIYFSYDVKMKEKGDIPEGYSVSREKKERFSLILESASTNQTSMYLCASSPPGRVNTGELFFGEGSRLTVL.